This T cell receptor beta chain was recorded in a study of shared clonotypes between healthy human individuals. Profiled with immunoSEQ multiplex PCR; TCRdb holds only in-frame clones, not every one. The sample includes roughly 410,000 clones, 96% of them seen just once. Nashville, Tennessee was home to all donors, who were Caucasian adults. Study-level points and caveats: Among the subsets, naive ones generally showed larger estimated richness than memory ones. Clonotypes not shared had lower generation probabilities than those common to all four donors.

A note on this clone: Its antigen remains unidentified.

This receptor was identified in a young man in good health. Sequencing was performed on memory CD8+ T cells sorted from blood. The subset denotes: CD45RO+ cells pooled with CCR7-negative TemRA cells.

DNA for the CDR3: TGTGCCAGCAGCCCCGAATCACAGCCCCAGCATTTT. Encoded protein: CASSPESQPQHF. The chain carries TRBV2 and TRBJ1-5; D gene uncertain. Germline CDR1 reads SNHLY; CDR2 reads FYNNEI. Trimming removed 6 bases at V and 7 bases at J, with 10 bases between. The CDR3 sequence is 12 residues long.